This T cell receptor (beta chain) was obtained from a study of blood T cell repertoires in COVID-19. Looking at the study overall: The origin of the acute and convalescent COVID-19 samples was the United States, Italy and Spain. The cDNA or gDNA used as material had been derived from T cells, B-cell-depleted T cells, or PBMCs.

The CDR3 is made up of 14 amino acids. Germline V gene lookup returns CDR1 SGHRS and CDR2 YFSETQ. The ends lost 1 base at V and 7 bases at J; junction bases unmatched: 3. Authors' analysis steps: The assay estimated nucleated cells by amplifying reference gene primers. Sequenced by immunoSEQ multiplex PCR; TCRdb stores in-frame clones only, minus some. V, J and clone size are those of that table, while D and trimming were read from the DNA. The profile shows 310,000 or so clones, around 87% of them singletons. This receptor was taken from a middle-aged man with active or convalescent COVID-19. The sample comprised peripheral blood. This chain connects TRBV5-1 to TRBJ1-5, with 9 bases that match TRBD1. The CDR3 protein is CASSLTGGMQPQHF. The CDR3 bases are TGCGCCAGCAGCTTGACAGGGGGCATGCAGCCCCAGCATTTT. The full variable domain, completed using reference TRBV5-1 and TRBJ1-5, is KAGVTQTPRYLIKTRGQQVTLSCSPISGHRSVSWYQQTPGQGLQFLFEYFSETQRNKGNFPGRFSGRQFSNSRSEMNVSTLELGDSALYLCASSLTGGMQPQHFGDGTRLSIL.